This is a list of T cell receptor beta chains from one sample in a study of radiotherapy plus CTLA-4 blockade in lung cancer. Repertoires were generated with immunoSEQ multiplex PCR, while TCRdb's copy carries only in-frame clones and drops some. Counted here are tens of thousands of clones, around four fifths occurring once; the ten biggest clones make up 3.5% to 4%. The sequencing used peripheral blood, collected from a patient treated with radiotherapy plus ipilimumab. Receptors originate from a human donor with non-small cell lung cancer who had a partial response to radiotherapy plus ipilimumab. CDR3s include the opening cysteine and the closing phenylalanine or tryptophan. The D gene is left open where the match is weak. The size field is filled for only some rows; it gives once, few, many or a size class.

j_call	v_call	clone_size	d_call	cdr3_aa	cdr3_nt
TRBJ2-7	TRBV6-5	few	TRBD2	CASRGGRSSYEQYF	TGTGCCAGCCGGGGGGGCCGAAGCTCCTACGAGCAGTACTTC
TRBJ2-7	TRBV30	NA	NA	CAWSDTGYEQYF	TGTGCCTGGAGCGATACGGGCTACGAGCAGTACTTC
TRBJ2-5	TRBV30	once	NA	CAWSTAVQETQYF	TGTGCCTGGAGTACGGCGGTCCAAGAGACCCAGTACTTC
TRBJ1-5	TRBV18	NA	NA	CASSPFGRDYNQPQHF	TGTGCCAGCTCACCTTTTGGACGTGACTACAATCAGCCCCAGCATTTT
TRBJ1-6	TRBV7-2	NA	TRBD1	CASSLAWTGNSPLHF	TGTGCCAGCAGCTTGGCATGGACAGGGAATTCACCCCTCCACTTT
TRBJ1-5	TRBV19	few	TRBD1	CASSLRSGTGSNQPQHF	TGTGCCAGTAGTCTTCGGTCCGGGACAGGGAGCAATCAGCCCCAGCATTTT
TRBJ2-1	TRBV14	NA	TRBD2	CASSQTRGYGEQFF	TGTGCCAGCAGCCAGACGCGGGGGTACGGTGAGCAGTTCTTC
TRBJ1-2	TRBV5-4	NA	NA	CASSLKSQNYGYTF	TGTGCCAGCAGCTTGAAGTCACAGAACTATGGCTACACCTTC
TRBJ2-7	TRBV4-1	NA	NA	CASSQEERRVDEQYF	TGCGCCAGCAGCCAAGAGGAAAGGCGGGTAGACGAGCAGTACTTC
TRBJ1-2	TRBV7-6	NA	TRBD1	CASSLSRGQAYGYTF	TGTGCCAGCAGCTTATCCAGAGGACAGGCCTATGGCTACACCTTC
TRBJ2-7	TRBV10-3	NA	TRBD2	CAISGGLPSYEQYF	TGTGCCATCAGTGGGGGACTACCCTCCTACGAGCAGTACTTC
TRBJ2-1	TRBV4-1	medium-sized	TRBD1	CASSQDETGQDEQFF	TGCGCCAGCAGCCAAGACGAGACAGGGCAGGATGAGCAGTTCTTC
TRBJ2-2	TRBV25-1	NA	TRBD1	CASSEEGQGNTGELFF	TGTGCCAGCAGTGAGGAAGGACAGGGTAACACCGGGGAGCTGTTTTTT
TRBJ1-1	TRBV7-2	few	NA	CASSRDGGTAEAFF	TGTGCCAGCAGCCGCGACGGGGGAACCGCTGAAGCTTTCTTT
TRBJ1-6	TRBV4-2	few	NA	CASSQGEVNSPLHF	TGTGCCAGCAGCCAGGGGGAGGTGAATTCACCCCTCCACTTT
TRBJ2-3	TRBV2	NA	TRBD1	CASSPGGTGGMRNTQYF	TGTGCCAGCAGTCCGGGGGGGACAGGGGGCATGAGGAATACGCAGTATTTT
TRBJ2-7	TRBV11-1	NA	NA	CASSNDMTSSYEQYF	TGTGCCAGCAGCAATGACATGACCAGCTCCTACGAGCAGTACTTC
TRBJ2-2	TRBV7-2	NA	TRBD2	CASRAGGELFF	TGTGCCAGCAGAGCGGGAGGGGAGCTGTTTTTT
TRBJ1-6	TRBV30	NA	TRBD1	CAWTTRSRGLRSPLHF	TGTGCCTGGACCACCCGGAGCAGGGGGCTGAGATCACCCCTCCACTTT
TRBJ2-2	TRBV11-2	NA	TRBD1	CASSPGTGGLTGELFF	TGTGCCAGCAGCCCCGGGACAGGGGGCCTCACCGGGGAGCTGTTTTTT
TRBJ2-2	TRBV28	NA	NA	CASSLFSSGTGELFF	TGTGCCAGCAGTTTATTTTCCTCCGGCACCGGGGAGCTGTTTTTT
TRBJ2-3	TRBV6-5	NA	TRBD2	CASRGGWEGTQYF	TGTGCCAGCAGGGGAGGTTGGGAGGGTACGCAGTATTTT
TRBJ1-1	TRBV9	NA	TRBD1	CASSEWTGGTEAFF	TGTGCCAGCAGCGAGTGGACAGGCGGAACTGAAGCTTTCTTT
TRBJ2-2	TRBV4-3	NA	NA	CASSQEQGWEGGELFF	TGCGCCAGCAGCCAAGAACAGGGCTGGGAGGGGGGGGAGCTGTTTTTT
TRBJ1-4	TRBV19	NA	NA	CASSRTGSTNEKLFF	TGTGCCAGTAGCCGCACAGGCTCAACTAATGAAAAACTGTTTTTT
TRBJ2-5	TRBV6-1	NA	NA	CASTDWGVRETQYF	TGTGCCAGCACTGACTGGGGGGTTCGAGAGACCCAGTACTTC
TRBJ2-3	TRBV5-5	NA	NA	CASSLARVQTDTQYF	TGTGCCAGCAGCTTGGCCAGGGTACAGACAGATACGCAGTATTTT
TRBJ2-7	TRBV27	NA	TRBD1	CASSGRDSAGGEQYF	TGTGCCAGCAGTGGACGGGACAGTGCGGGTGGCGAGCAGTACTTC
TRBJ2-1	TRBV6-5	NA	TRBD1	CASSSPGTGWYNEQFF	TGTGCCAGCAGTTCCCCTGGGACAGGGTGGTACAATGAGCAGTTCTTC
TRBJ2-1	TRBV7-9	few	TRBD1	CASGQGYNEQFF	TGTGCCAGTGGACAGGGTTACAATGAGCAGTTCTTC
TRBJ1-2	TRBV7-8	NA	NA	CASSHTAGIDYTF	TGTGCCAGCAGTCATACAGCGGGGATCGACTACACCTTC
TRBJ2-3	TRBV29-1	NA	NA	CSVEMRGSTDTQYF	TGCAGCGTTGAAATGCGGGGTAGCACAGATACGCAGTATTTT
TRBJ2-3	TRBV4-1	NA	TRBD2	CASSQEAGGEEDTQYF	TGCGCCAGCAGCCAAGAGGCGGGGGGCGAAGAAGATACGCAGTATTTT
TRBJ2-1	TRBV2	NA	NA	CALKRERLDEQFF	TGTGCCCTGAAGAGGGAGAGGTTGGATGAGCAGTTCTTC
TRBJ1-1	TRBV7-9	few	NA	CASSSLGGENTEAFF	TGTGCCAGCAGCTCGCTTGGGGGGGAGAACACTGAAGCTTTCTTT
TRBJ2-7	TRBV6-5	NA	TRBD2	CASRKPGGRGEQYF	TGTGCCAGCAGAAAACCCGGGGGGAGAGGAGAGCAGTACTTC
TRBJ1-4	TRBV28	NA	NA	CASSLVSEKLFF	TGTGCCAGCAGTTTAGTCAGTGAAAAACTGTTTTTT
TRBJ2-7	TRBV4-2	NA	TRBD1	CASSLGTGSWEQYF	TGTGCCAGCAGCCTGGGGACAGGGTCGTGGGAGCAGTACTTC
TRBJ2-5	TRBV5-6	NA	NA	CASSLVGEAAYF	TGTGCCAGCAGCTTGGTTGGGGAAGCGGCGTACTTC
TRBJ1-1	TRBV6-5	NA	TRBD1	CATQASQGAGEAFF	TGTGCCACCCAGGCGTCTCAGGGGGCTGGTGAAGCTTTCTTT
TRBJ2-1	TRBV5-8	NA	NA	CASSLDLQGGYNEQFF	TGTGCCAGCAGCTTGGACTTGCAGGGGGGTTACAATGAGCAGTTCTTC
TRBJ1-2	TRBV6-1	NA	TRBD1	CASSERTGGGGGYTF	TGTGCCAGCAGTGAACGGACAGGGGGGGGTGGGGGCTACACCTTC
TRBJ2-3	TRBV5-6	NA	TRBD1	CASSPGTGASWGTDTQYF	TGTGCCAGCAGCCCTGGGACAGGGGCTAGTTGGGGCACAGATACGCAGTATTTT
TRBJ2-3	TRBV5-6	NA	TRBD1	CASSYGTGPDTQYF	TGTGCCAGCAGCTACGGGACAGGGCCAGATACGCAGTATTTT
TRBJ1-1	TRBV7-9	few	NA	CASSLVLGNTEAFF	TGTGCCAGCAGCTTAGTGCTAGGGAACACTGAAGCTTTCTTT
TRBJ2-1	TRBV6-5	NA	TRBD2	CASSYSTSGNEQFF	TGTGCCAGCAGTTACTCGACTAGCGGGAATGAGCAGTTCTTC
TRBJ1-5	TRBV7-8	NA	NA	CASSLGVTVYSNQPQHF	TGTGCCAGCAGCTTAGGGGTGACAGTTTATAGCAATCAGCCCCAGCATTTT
TRBJ1-4	TRBV6-1	NA	NA	CASSETGFSNEKLFF	TGTGCCAGCAGTGAAACAGGGTTTAGTAATGAAAAACTGTTTTTT
TRBJ2-2	TRBV2	NA	NA	CASNDRRNTGELFF	TGTGCCAGCAACGACAGGAGGAACACCGGGGAGCTGTTTTTT
TRBJ2-7	TRBV4-3	NA	TRBD2	CASSPTRWGGGQERQYF	TGCGCCAGCAGCCCAACGCGTTGGGGCGGGGGGCAGGAGCGGCAGTACTTC
TRBJ1-3	TRBV27	NA	TRBD1	CASRKQGSGNTIYF	TGTGCCAGCAGGAAACAGGGGTCAGGAAACACCATATATTTT
TRBJ2-1	TRBV5-4	NA	TRBD2	CASSFSGGGYNEQFF	TGTGCCAGCAGCTTCAGCGGGGGGGGATACAATGAGCAGTTCTTC
TRBJ2-1	TRBV7-3	NA	NA	CASSSRDSYNEQFF	TGTGCCAGCAGCTCCCGGGACTCCTACAATGAGCAGTTCTTC